The entry below gives a single T cell receptor beta chain sequence along with its context. Its antigen is undetermined. The data originate from a study of shared clonotypes between healthy human individuals. As for the study in general: Donors were a couple of women and a few men aged 18 to 49. Study-wide findings and caveats: The study found lower generation probabilities in non-shared clonotypes than in those shared by all four donors. The sharing of approximately 4.6% of naive CD4 clonotypes was seen across several donors.

Sequencing was performed with immunoSEQ multiplex PCR; in TCRdb, only in-frame clones are kept and a portion is missing. The data show some 2.4 million clones, with approximately 93% seen just once and about 0.39% held by the top ten. Subsets obtained from CD4+ cells comprised CD45RA+ naive and CD45RA-negative memory cells. The clonotype was recovered from a young man in good health. Some clones in this sample may be carry-over from other donors' samples. The specimen sequenced was naive CD4+ T cells from PBMCs. As for subset: CD45RA+ positively selected.

CDR3 coding DNA: TGTGCCAGCAGCTTAAGGCCGGGACAGGGGTGGGCCTACGAGCAGTACTTC. It yields the protein CASSLRPGQGWAYEQYF. The V and J genes are TRBV7-2 and TRBJ2-7; 10 bases are a match to TRBD1. This CDR3 is 17 amino acids long. Germline lookup yields CDR1 SGHTA and CDR2 FQGNSA. V lost 2 bases, J lost 2 bases, and 9 bases stayed unmatched.